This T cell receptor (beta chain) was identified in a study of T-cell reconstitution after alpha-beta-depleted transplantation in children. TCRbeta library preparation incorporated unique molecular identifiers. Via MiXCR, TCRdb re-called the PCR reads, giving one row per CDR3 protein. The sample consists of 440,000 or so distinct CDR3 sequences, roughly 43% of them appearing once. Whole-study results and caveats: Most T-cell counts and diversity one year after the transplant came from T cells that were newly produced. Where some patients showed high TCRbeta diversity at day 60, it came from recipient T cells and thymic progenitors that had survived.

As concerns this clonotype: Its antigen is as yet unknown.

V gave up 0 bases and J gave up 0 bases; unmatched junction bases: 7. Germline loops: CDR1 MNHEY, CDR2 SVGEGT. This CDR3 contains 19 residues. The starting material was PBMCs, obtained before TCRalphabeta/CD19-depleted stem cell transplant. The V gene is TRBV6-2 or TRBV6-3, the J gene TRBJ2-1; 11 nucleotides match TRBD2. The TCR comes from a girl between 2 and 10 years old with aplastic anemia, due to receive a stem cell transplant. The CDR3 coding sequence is TGTGCCAGCAGTTACTCGATGCTAGCGGGAGGAGTCTCCTACAATGAGCAGTTCTTC. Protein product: CASSYSMLAGGVSYNEQFF.